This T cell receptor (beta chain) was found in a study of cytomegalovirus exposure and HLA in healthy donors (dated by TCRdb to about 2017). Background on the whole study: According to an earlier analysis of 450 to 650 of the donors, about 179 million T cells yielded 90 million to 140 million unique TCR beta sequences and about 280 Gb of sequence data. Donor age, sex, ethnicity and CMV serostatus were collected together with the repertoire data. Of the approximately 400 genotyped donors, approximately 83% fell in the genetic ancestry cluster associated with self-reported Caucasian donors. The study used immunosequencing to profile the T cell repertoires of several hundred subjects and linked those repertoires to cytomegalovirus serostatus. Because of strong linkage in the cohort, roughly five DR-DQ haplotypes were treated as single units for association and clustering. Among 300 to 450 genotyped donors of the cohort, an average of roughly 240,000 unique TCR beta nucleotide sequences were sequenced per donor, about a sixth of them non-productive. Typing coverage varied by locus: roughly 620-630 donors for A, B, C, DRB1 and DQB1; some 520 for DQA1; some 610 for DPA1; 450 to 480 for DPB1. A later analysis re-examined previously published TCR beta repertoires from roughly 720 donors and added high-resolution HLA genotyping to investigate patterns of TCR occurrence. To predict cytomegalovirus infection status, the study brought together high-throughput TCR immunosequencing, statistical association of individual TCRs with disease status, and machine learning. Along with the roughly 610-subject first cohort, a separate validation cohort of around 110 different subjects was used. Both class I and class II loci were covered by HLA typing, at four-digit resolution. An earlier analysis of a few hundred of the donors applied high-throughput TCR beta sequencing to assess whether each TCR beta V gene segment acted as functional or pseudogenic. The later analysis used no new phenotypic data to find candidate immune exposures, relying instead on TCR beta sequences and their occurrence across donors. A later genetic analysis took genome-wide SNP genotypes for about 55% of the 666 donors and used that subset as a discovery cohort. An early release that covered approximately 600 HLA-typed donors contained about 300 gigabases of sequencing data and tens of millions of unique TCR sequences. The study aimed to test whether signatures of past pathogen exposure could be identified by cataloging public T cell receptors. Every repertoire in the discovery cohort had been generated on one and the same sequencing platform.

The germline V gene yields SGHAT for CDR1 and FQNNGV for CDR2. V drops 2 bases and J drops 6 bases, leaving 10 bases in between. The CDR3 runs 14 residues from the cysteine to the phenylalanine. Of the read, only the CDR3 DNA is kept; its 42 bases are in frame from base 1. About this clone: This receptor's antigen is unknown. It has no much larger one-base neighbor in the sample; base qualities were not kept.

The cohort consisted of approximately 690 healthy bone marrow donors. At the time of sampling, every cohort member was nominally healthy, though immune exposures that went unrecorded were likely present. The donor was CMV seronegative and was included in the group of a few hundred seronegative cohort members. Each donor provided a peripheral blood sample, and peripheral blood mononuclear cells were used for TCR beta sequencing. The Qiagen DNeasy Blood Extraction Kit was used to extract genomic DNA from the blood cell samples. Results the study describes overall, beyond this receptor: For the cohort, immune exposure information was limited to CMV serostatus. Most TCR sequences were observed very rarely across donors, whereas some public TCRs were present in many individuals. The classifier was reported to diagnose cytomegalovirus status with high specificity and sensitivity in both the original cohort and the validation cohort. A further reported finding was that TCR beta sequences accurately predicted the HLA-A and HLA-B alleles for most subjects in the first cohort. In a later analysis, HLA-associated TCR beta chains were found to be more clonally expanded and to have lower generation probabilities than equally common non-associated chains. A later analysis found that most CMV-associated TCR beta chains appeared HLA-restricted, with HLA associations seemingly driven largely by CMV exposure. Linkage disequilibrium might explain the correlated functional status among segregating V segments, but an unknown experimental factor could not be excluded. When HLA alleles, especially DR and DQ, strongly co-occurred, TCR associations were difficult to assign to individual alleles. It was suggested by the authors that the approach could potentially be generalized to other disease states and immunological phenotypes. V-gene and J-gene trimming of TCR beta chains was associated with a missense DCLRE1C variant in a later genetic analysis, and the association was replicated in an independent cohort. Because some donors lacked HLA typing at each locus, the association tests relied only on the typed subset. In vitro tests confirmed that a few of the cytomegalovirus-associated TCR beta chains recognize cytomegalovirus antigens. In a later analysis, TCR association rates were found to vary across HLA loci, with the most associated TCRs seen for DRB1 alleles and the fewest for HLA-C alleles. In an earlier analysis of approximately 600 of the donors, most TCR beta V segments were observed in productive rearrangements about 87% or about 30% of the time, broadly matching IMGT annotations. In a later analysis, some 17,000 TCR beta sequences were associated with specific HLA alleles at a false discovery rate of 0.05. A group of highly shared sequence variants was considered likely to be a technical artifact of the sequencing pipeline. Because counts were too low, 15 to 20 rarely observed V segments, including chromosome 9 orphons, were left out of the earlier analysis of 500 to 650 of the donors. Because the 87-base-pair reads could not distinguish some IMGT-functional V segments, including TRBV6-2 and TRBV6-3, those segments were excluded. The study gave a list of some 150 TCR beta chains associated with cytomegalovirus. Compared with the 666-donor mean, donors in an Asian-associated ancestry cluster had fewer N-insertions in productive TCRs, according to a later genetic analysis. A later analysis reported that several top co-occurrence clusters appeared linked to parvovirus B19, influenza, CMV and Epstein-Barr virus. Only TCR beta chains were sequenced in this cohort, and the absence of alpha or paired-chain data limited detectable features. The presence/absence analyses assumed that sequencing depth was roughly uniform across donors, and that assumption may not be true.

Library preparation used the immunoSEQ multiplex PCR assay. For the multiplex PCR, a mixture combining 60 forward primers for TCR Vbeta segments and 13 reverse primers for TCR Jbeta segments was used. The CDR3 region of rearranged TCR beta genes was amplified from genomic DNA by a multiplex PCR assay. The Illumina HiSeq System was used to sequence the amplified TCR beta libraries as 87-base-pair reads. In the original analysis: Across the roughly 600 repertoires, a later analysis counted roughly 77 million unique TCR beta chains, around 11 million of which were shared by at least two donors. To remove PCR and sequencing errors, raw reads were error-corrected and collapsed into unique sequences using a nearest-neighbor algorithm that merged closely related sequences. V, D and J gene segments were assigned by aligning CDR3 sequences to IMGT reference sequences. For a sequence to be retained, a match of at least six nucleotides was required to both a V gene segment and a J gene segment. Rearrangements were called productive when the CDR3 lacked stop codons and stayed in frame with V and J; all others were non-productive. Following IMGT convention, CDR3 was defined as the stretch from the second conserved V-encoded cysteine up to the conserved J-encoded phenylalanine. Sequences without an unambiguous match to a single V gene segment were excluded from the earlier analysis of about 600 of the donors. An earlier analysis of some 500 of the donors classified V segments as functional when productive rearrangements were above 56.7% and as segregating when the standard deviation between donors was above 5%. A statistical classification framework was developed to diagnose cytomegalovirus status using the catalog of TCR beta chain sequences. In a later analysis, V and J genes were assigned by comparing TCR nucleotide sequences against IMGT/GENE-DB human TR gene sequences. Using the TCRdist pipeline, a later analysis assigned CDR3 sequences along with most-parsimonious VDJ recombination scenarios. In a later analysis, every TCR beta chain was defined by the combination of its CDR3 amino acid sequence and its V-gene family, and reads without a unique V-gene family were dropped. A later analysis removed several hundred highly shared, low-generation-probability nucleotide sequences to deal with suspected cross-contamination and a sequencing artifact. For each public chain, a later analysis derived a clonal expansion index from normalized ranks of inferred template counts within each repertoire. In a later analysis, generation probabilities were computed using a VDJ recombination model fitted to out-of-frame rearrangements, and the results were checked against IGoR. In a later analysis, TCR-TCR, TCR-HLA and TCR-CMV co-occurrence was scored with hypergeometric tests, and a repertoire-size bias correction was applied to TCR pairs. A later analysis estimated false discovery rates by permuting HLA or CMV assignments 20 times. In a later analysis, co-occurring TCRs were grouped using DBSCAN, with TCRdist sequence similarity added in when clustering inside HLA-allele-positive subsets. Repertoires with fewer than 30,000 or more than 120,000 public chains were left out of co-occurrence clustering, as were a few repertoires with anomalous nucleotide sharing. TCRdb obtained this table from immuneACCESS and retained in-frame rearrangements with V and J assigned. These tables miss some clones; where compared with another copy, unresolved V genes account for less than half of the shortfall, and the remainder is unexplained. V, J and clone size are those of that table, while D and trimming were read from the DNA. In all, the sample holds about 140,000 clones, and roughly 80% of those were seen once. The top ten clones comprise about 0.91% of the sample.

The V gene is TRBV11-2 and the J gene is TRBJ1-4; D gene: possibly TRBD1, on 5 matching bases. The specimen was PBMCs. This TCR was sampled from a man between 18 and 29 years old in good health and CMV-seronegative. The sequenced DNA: TGTGCCAGCAGCTTACAGGGATTTGATGAAAAACTGTTTTTT. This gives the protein CASSLQGFDEKLFF.